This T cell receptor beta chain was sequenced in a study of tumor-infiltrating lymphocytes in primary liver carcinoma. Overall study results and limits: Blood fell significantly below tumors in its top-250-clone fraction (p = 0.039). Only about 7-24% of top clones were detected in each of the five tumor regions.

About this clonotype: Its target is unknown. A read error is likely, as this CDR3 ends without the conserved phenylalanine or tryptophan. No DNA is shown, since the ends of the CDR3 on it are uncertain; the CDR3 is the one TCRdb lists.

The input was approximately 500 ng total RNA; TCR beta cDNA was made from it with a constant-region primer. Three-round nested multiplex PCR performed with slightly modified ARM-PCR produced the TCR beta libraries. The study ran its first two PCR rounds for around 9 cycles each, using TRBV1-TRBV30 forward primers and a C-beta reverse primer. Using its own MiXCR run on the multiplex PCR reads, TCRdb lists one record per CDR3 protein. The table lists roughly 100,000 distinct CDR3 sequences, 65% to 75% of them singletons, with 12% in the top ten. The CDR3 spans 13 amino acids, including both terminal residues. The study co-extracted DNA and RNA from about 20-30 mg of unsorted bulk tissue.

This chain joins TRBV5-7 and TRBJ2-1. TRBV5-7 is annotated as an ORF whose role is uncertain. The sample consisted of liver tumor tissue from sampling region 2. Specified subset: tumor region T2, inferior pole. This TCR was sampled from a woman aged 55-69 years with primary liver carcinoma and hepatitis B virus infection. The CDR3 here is CASSHCEDDEQFL.